These 26 T cell receptor beta chains were all obtained from the same sample, sequenced in a study of T cell responses to AZD1222 COVID-19 vaccine. Data came from immunoSEQ multiplex PCR; TCRdb stores just in-frame clones and leaves some out. The sample lists about 140,000 clones, roughly 92% occurring once. The specimen was peripheral blood, collected on day 0 of AZD1222 vaccination. The source of these receptors is an adult in good health.

A note on this clone: A junction boundary mismatches the germline segment, possibly from a read error. The genes are TRBV5-1 and TRBJ1-2; D uncertain. This CDR3 spans 13 amino acids. Germline V gives CDR1 SGHRS, CDR2 YFSETQ. CDR3 in DNA: TGCGCCAGCAGTTTGGAGACCCCCTATGGCTACACCTTC. This translates into CASSLETPYGYTF.

The chain employs TRBV2 and TRBJ1-1; the D gene is possibly TRBD1 (5 bases). The CDR3 runs to 13 residues. The ends were cut back, 8 bases at V and 1 base at J, with 11 bases in the middle. Germline CDR1 and CDR2: SNHLY and FYNNEI. In DNA, the CDR3 is TGTGCCAGCCAACGACAGCGGAACACTGAAGCTTTCTTT. This sequence encodes CASQRQRNTEAFF. The variable domain in full, with the rest retrieved from reference TRBV2 and TRBJ1-1, is EPEVTQTPSHQVTQMGQEVILRCVPISNHLYFYWYRQILGQKVEFLVSFYNNEISEKSEIFDDQFSVERPDGSNFTLKIRSTKLEDSAMYFCASQRQRNTEAFFGQGTRLTVV.

The chain employs TRBV19 and TRBJ1-5; 9 bases fit TRBD1. V lost 6 bases, J lost 5 bases, and 5 bases stayed unmatched. The CDR3 contains 14 residues. Germline-derived CDR1 and CDR2 are LNHDA and SQIVND (reference sequence). CDR3 in amino acids: CASRRTGVYQPQHF. The CDR3 DNA reads TGTGCCAGTAGGAGGACAGGGGTTTATCAGCCCCAGCATTTT.

The chain recombines TRBV9 with TRBJ2-1; 15 positions match TRBD2. The CDR3 covers 15 residues. Germline assignment: CDR1 SGDLS and CDR2 YYNGEE. Unmatched junction bases numbered 3, after V lost 4 bases and J lost 7 bases. The CDR3 nucleotides read TGTGCCAGCAGCCTCGGGACTAGCGGGAGGAATGAGCAGTTCTTC. Protein sequence: CASSLGTSGRNEQFF. Variable domain in full (rest from reference TRBV9 and TRBJ2-1): DSGVTQTPKHLITATGQRVTLRCSPRSGDLSVYWYQQSLDQGLQFLIQYYNGEERAKGNILERFSAQQFPDLHSELNLSSLELGDSALYFCASSLGTSGRNEQFFGPGTRLTVL.

CDR3 in DNA: TGCGCCAGCAGCTTGGGGTTCGCTGCGAACACCGGGGAGCTGTTTTTT. Translated: CASSLGFAANTGELFF. This chain connects TRBV5-1 to TRBJ2-2; D gene unclear. The germline V gene encodes CDR1 SGHRS and CDR2 YFSETQ. Trimming left V 0 bases short and J 0 bases short, with 9 bases between. The CDR3 consists of 16 residues.

This rearrangement joins TRBV9 to TRBJ1-2, with D unresolved. The CDR3 spans 15 residues. The ends were cut back, 0 bases at V and 0 bases at J, with 9 bases in the middle. Germline lookup yields CDR1 SGDLS and CDR2 YYNGEE. The CDR3 nucleotides read TGTGCCAGCAGCGTAGAGGGAAGAGCTAACTATGGCTACACCTTC. Translating it yields CASSVEGRANYGYTF.

This chain uses TRBV9 with TRBJ1-6; TRBD1 aligns across 10 bases. The CDR3 has 17 residues. Germline CDR1 SGDLS, CDR2 YYNGEE. V was clipped by 4 bases and J by 7 bases; unmatched bases: 11. This CDR3 is CASSPDGGQGSNSPLHF. For the CDR3, the DNA is TGTGCCAGCAGCCCGGACGGGGGACAGGGGAGCAATTCACCCCTCCACTTT.

This chain uses TRBV27 with TRBJ2-7; tentative D call: TRBD2 (5 bases). The ends were cut back, 6 bases at V and 5 bases at J, with 14 bases in the middle. This CDR3 is 13 amino acids long. CDR1 is MNHEY and CDR2 is SMNVEV in the germline V gene (reference sequence). The CDR3 here is CASSPLGNNEQYF. CDR3 bases: TGTGCCAGCAGCCCACTAGGGAATAACGAGCAGTACTTC.

This clone was observed once. The chain is built from TRBV7-9 and TRBJ2-5; 14 bases map to TRBD2. Germline loops: CDR1 SEHNR, CDR2 FQNEAQ (reference sequence). V shed 7 bases, J shed 0 bases, and the junction held 7 bases outside the gene matches. The CDR3 is 17 residues long. The CDR3 sequence is CASTKGTSGRYQETQYF. CDR3 nucleotide sequence: TGTGCCAGCACCAAAGGGACTAGCGGGAGATACCAAGAGACCCAGTACTTC.

J is TRBJ1-1 and V is TRBV15; 8 bases align to TRBD1. This CDR3 is 18 amino acids long. From germline, CDR1 is LNHNV and CDR2 YYDKDF (reference sequence). Trimming cost V 0 bases and J 5 bases; bases outside gene matches: 14. In DNA form, the CDR3 reads TGTGCCACCAGCAGAGATCGAGAGGACAGGGCGGGTCGAACTGAAGCTTTCTTT. Translation gives CATSRDREDRAGRTEAFF.

The V and J genes are TRBV28 and TRBJ2-2; D might be TRBD2 (7 bases). The CDR3 sequence is 15 residues long. The germline V gene has CDR1 MDHEN and CDR2 SYDVKM. V was shortened by 4 bases and J by 5 bases, with 14 bases between the two germline ends. The CDR3 loop reads CASSSLKGGTGELFF. The DNA of the CDR3 is TGTGCCAGCAGTTCCCTTAAGGGGGGGACCGGGGAGCTGTTTTTT.

The chain joins TRBV6-6 to TRBJ2-7, with D uncertain. CDR3 length equals 12 residues. Per the germline V gene, CDR1 is MNHNY and CDR2 is SVGAGI (reference sequence). V lost 8 bases and J 1 base, leaving 9 bases between the germline ends. This CDR3 is CASSGSSYEQYF. The CDR3 bases are TGTGCCAGCTCAGGCAGTTCCTACGAGCAGTACTTC.

CDR3 sequence (DNA): TGTGCCAGCTCACCTAGCTTGGTTAACTATGGCTACACCTTC. Its protein product is CASSPSLVNYGYTF. The V gene is TRBV18, the J gene TRBJ1-2; unclear D gene. The V end was cut by 3 bases, the J end by 1 base, with 9 bases between. The CDR3 runs 14 residues. Germline CDR1 KGHSH, CDR2 LQKENI.

V is TRBV2 and J is TRBJ1-6; D unresolved. Germline V gives CDR1 SNHLY, CDR2 FYNNEI. Deletions cut 7 bases from V and 5 bases from J, with 15 bases between. This CDR3 contains 15 residues. CDR3 sequence: CASNTLKGHNSPLHF. The CDR3 DNA reads as TGTGCCAGCAACACCCTAAAAGGCCATAATTCACCCCTCCACTTT.

This sequence joins TRBV7-9 and TRBJ2-7; 9 nucleotides agree with TRBD2. V was clipped by 5 bases and J by 2 bases; unmatched bases: 7. Germline CDR1 SEHNR, CDR2 FQNEAQ (reference sequence). The CDR3 length is 15 residues. The CDR3 region is CASSPGAGGAYEQYF. CDR3 in DNA: TGTGCCAGCAGCCCAGGGGCGGGAGGGGCCTACGAGCAGTACTTC. The variable domain in full, completed from reference TRBV7-9 and TRBJ2-7, reads DTGVSQNPRHKITKRGQNVTFRCDPISEHNRLYWYRQTLGQGPEFLTYFQNEAQLEKSRLLSDRFSAERPKGSFSTLEIQRTEQGDSAMYLCASSPGAGGAYEQYFGPGTRLTVT.

This rearrangement joins TRBV18 to TRBJ1-1; 7 nucleotides match TRBD1. Germline-derived CDR1 and CDR2 are KGHSH and LQKENI. J was trimmed by 1 base and V by 4 bases; bases with no gene match: 6. The CDR3 consists of 15 residues. The DNA of the CDR3 is TGTGCCAGCTCACTACAGGGGATCCCGAACACTGAAGCTTTCTTT. Its translation is CASSLQGIPNTEAFF.

This clone has just a few counts. The V call is TRBV28, the J call TRBJ1-2; maybe TRBD1 (5 bases). This CDR3 has 12 amino acids. Germline CDR1 is MDHEN and CDR2 is SYDVKM. V lost 8 bases, J lost 4 bases, and 11 bases lay in between. CDR3 loop: CASEGPSYGYTF. Here the CDR3 DNA reads TGTGCCAGCGAGGGGCCGTCCTATGGCTACACCTTC.

This rearrangement joins TRBV5-4 to TRBJ2-6; a weak D match, TRBD2 (6 bases). CDR3 length equals 17 residues. Germline CDR1 and CDR2: SGHNT and YYREEE (reference sequence). V was cut by 4 bases and J by 0 bases, with 14 bases left in between. The CDR3 protein is CASSRGTTYSGANVLTF. The CDR3 DNA reads TGTGCCAGCAGCCGGGGGACCACTTACTCTGGGGCCAACGTCCTGACTTTC.

This clone has just a few counts. The V gene is TRBV28, the J gene TRBJ1-5; no definite D call. Trimming shortened V by 5 bases and J by 7 bases, and 9 bases separated the two germline ends. From germline, CDR1 is MDHEN and CDR2 SYDVKM. This CDR3 contains 12 residues. CDR3 sequence (DNA): TGTGCCAGCAGTCCCTTTATGCAGCCCCAGCATTTT. Encoded protein: CASSPFMQPQHF.

About this clone itself: Other DNA sequences in the same sample also yield this CDR3. The chain joins TRBV7-9 to TRBJ1-2, with D perhaps TRBD1 (6 bases). V was clipped by 1 base and J by 7 bases, with 7 bases between them. This CDR3 contains 12 residues. Germline V gene data show CDR1 as SEHNR and CDR2 as FQNEAQ (reference sequence). The CDR3 bases are TGTGCCAGCAGCTTAGGGACAGTTGGCTACACCTTC. Translated, it gives CASSLGTVGYTF.

The J gene is TRBJ1-5, the V gene TRBV28, with a weak D call TRBD1 (5 bases). With 6 bases removed from V and 2 bases from J, the gap between germline ends came to 17 bases. The CDR3 contains 16 residues. CDR1 MDHEN and CDR2 SYDVKM come from the germline V gene. CDR3 loop: CASRSGRRGGNQPQHF. CDR3 coding DNA: TGTGCCAGCAGATCGGGACGGCGAGGGGGCAATCAGCCCCAGCATTTT.

The chain joins TRBV27 to TRBJ1-2, with 7 bases aligning to TRBD1. Trimming removed 2 bases from V and 3 bases from J; junction bases left unmatched: 9. CDR1 is MNHEY, CDR2 SMNVEV, per germline (reference sequence). This CDR3 spans 16 amino acids. The CDR3 coding sequence is TGTGCCAGCAGTTTAGCCAGGGGGGAGGTTGACTATGGCTACACCTTC. It specifies CASSLARGEVDYGYTF.

The V call is TRBV16, the J call TRBJ2-7, with 10 bases fitting TRBD1. The CDR3 consists of 15 residues. Losses at the gene ends were 3 bases for V and 6 bases for J; bases not matched to a gene: 8. Germline V gives CDR1 KGHSY, CDR2 FQNENV. The CDR3 reads CASSQGDRGFSEQYF. The CDR3 nucleotides are TGTGCCAGCAGCCAGGGGGACAGGGGTTTCAGCGAGCAGTACTTC.

V and J are TRBV5-1 and TRBJ2-3, with 7 nucleotides matching TRBD2. CDR1 is SGHRS and CDR2 is YFSETQ in the germline V gene. The V segment lost 0 bases and the J segment 6 bases; nucleotides outside the gene matches: 4. CDR3 size: 14 residues. CDR3 bases: TGCGCCAGCAGCTTGGGGGGAGGGAGCGATACGCAGTATTTT. Its protein product is CASSLGGGSDTQYF.

The chain uses TRBV5-1 and TRBJ1-2, with D possibly being TRBD1 (6 bases). CDR3 length: 14 amino acids. Between the trimmed V and J ends, which lost 0 bases and 5 bases, there was a span of 11 bases. Germline V gene data show CDR1 as SGHRS and CDR2 as YFSETQ. This CDR3 is CASSLGTENYGYTF. For the CDR3, the DNA is TGCGCCAGCAGCTTGGGGACAGAAAATTATGGCTACACCTTC.

This chain uses TRBV9 with TRBJ2-1; D may be TRBD1 (6 bases). V was shortened by 4 bases and J by 7 bases, with 12 bases between the two germline ends. The germline CDR1 and CDR2 sequences are SGDLS and YYNGEE. This CDR3 spans 13 amino acids. CDR3 DNA: TGTGCCAGCAGCCCACAGGGTTGGAATGAGCAGTTCTTC. Amino acid sequence: CASSPQGWNEQFF.